The T cell receptor (beta chain) described here comes from a study of glioma-infiltrating T cells. Study results and caveats: Non-neoplastic patients had below-expected tissue-blood divergence, while all gliomas exceeded expectation. CDR3 overlap between tissue and blood was very small.

TCR alpha and beta CDR3 regions were amplified from RNA using iRepertoire nested multiplex PCR. One-step reverse transcription and amplification started from roughly 100-400 ng of tissue mRNA or PBMC total RNA. TCRdb ran MiXCR on the multiplex PCR reads and lists one entry per CDR3 protein. The sample consists of 100,000 to 150,000 distinct CDR3 sequences, approximately 26% of them appearing once. This clonotype was seen at least ten times. The target antigen is unknown. This CDR3 is built from 13 residues. The germline gives CDR1 MNHNS, CDR2 SASEGT. The germline V and J ends were trimmed by 1 base and 4 bases, with 7 bases remaining between them.

The clonotype was recovered from a human donor with low-grade glioma or glioblastoma, undergoing nonglioma brain surgery, or in good health (not recorded which). The source material was glioma tissue, nonneoplastic brain tissue, or PBMCs (not recorded which). V gene TRBV6-1 combines with J gene TRBJ1-1; D gene ambiguous. CDR3 sequence: CASSEGLGTEAFF. CDR3 bases: TGTGCCAGCAGTGAAGGGCTCGGCACTGAAGCTTTCTTT.